This TCR beta chain was captured by sequencing in a study of PD-1 blockade in mismatch repair-deficient tumors. Sequencing was performed with immunoSEQ multiplex PCR; in TCRdb, only in-frame clones are kept and a portion is missing. There are tens of thousands of clones in the sample; approximately 80% occur only once, and 2.5% to 4% lies in the top ten. In germline, CDR1 is SGDLS, CDR2 YYNGEE. This CDR3 is 16 amino acids long. The V and J ends lost 4 bases and 8 bases, in that order; junction bases with no gene match: 14. PCR or immunohistochemistry showed mismatch repair deficiency in every enrolled patient.

The rearrangement links TRBV9 to TRBJ2-1; 8 nucleotides agree with TRBD1. Specimen: peripheral blood, collected 4 weeks after starting pembrolizumab. This receptor was identified in an adult with mismatch repair-deficient cancer. CDR3 DNA sequence: TGTGCCAGCAGCTCTCAGGGGGCTCAAAAGATCTATGAGCAGTTCTTC. Amino acids: CASSSQGAQKIYEQFF. The variable domain in full, completed from reference TRBV9 and TRBJ2-1, reads DSGVTQTPKHLITATGQRVTLRCSPRSGDLSVYWYQQSLDQGLQFLIQYYNGEERAKGNILERFSAQQFPDLHSELNLSSLELGDSALYFCASSSQGAQKIYEQFFGPGTRLTVL.